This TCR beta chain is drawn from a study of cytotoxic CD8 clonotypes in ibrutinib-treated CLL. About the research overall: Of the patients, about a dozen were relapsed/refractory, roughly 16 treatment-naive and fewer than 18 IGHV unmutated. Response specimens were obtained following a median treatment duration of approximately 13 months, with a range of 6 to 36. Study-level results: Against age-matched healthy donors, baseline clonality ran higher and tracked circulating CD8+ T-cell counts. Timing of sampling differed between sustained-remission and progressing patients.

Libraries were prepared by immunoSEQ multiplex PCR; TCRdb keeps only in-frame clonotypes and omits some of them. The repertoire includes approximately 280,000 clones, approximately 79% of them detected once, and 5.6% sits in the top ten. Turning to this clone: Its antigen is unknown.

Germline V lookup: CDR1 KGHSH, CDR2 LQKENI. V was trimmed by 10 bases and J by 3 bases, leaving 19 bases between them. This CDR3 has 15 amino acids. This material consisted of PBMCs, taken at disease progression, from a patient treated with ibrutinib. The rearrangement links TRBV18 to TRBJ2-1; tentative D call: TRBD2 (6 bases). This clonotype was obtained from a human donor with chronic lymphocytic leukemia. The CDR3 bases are TGTGCCACTCCTGCGGGACCAGCGCACTACAATGAGCAGTTCTTC. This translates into CATPAGPAHYNEQFF.